These T cell receptor beta chains were read from a single sample in a study of blood T cell repertoires in COVID-19. Using immunoSEQ multiplex PCR, the repertoire was profiled, and TCRdb retains in-frame clones only, with some absent. The table has more than 200,000 clones, roughly 80% seen once. The material sequenced was peripheral blood. The receptors derive from a woman between 65 and 79 years old with active or convalescent COVID-19. Both conserved end residues are part of each CDR3. The D gene is left open where the match is weak. Not all rows give a size; the values are once, few, many and, for expanded clones, a class.

J | size | D | V | DNA | CDR3
TRBJ1-2 | - | TRBD1 | TRBV7-9 | TGTGCCAGCAGCTGGGGGGACAGAGAATTCTATGGCTACACCTTC | CASSWGDREFYGYTF
TRBJ2-3 | - | - | TRBV24-1 | TGTGCCACCAGTGAGGCCTCACCGAATACGCAGTATTTT | CATSEASPNTQYF
TRBJ2-7 | - | - | TRBV20-1 | TGCAGTGCTAGTAGCGGTACCTACGAGCAGTACTTC | CSASSGTYEQYF
TRBJ1-6 | - | - | TRBV5-1 | TGCGCCAGCAGTTCAGGTTTTCAGACCTCACCCCTCCACTTT | CASSSGFQTSPLHF
TRBJ2-7 | - | TRBD2 | TRBV3-1/TRBV3-2 | TGTGCCAGCAGCCTACCTACTAGCGGGAGTTCTTCCGCCTACGAGCAGTACTTC | CASSLPTSGSSSAYEQYF
TRBJ1-2 | - | TRBD1 | TRBV7-2 | TGTGCCAGCAGCTTAATGTCAGGGGGTTACGGCTACACCTTC | CASSLMSGGYGYTF
TRBJ2-2 | few | TRBD2 | TRBV27 | TGTGCCACCCGAGAGGTAGCGGGAGTAGGTGGGGAGCTGTTTTTT | CATREVAGVGGELFF
TRBJ1-2 | - | - | TRBV24-1 | TGTGCCACCAGTGACCCCGCGGGGGCGGACTATGGCTACACCTTC | CATSDPAGADYGYTF
TRBJ2-3 | - | - | TRBV7-2 | TGTGCCAGCAGCACGGACAGTAGTAGCACAGATACGCAGTATTTT | CASSTDSSSTDTQYF
TRBJ2-4 | - | - | TRBV19 | TGTGCCAGTAGTATGGAGGGTGTAGCCAAAAACATTCAGTACTTC | CASSMEGVAKNIQYF
TRBJ1-1 | once | - | TRBV12-3/TRBV12-4 | TGTGCCAGCAGTTTCACGGGGGACACTGAAGCTTTCTTT | CASSFTGDTEAFF
TRBJ2-1 | few | - | TRBV4-2 | TGTGCCAGCAGCCTTGGACTCGAGAATGAGCAGTTCTTC | CASSLGLENEQFF
TRBJ1-6 | - | - | TRBV11-3 | TGTGCCAGCAGCTTTCGAGGAAACTCACCCCTCCACTTT | CASSFRGNSPLHF
TRBJ2-2 | few | - | TRBV3-1/TRBV3-2 | TGTGCCAGCAGCCCCTACGGGACGAACACCGGGGAGCTGTTTTTT | CASSPYGTNTGELFF
TRBJ1-5 | - | - | TRBV5-5 | TGTGCCAGCAGCTTCCGCGGTGTGGATCAGCCCCAGCATTTT | CASSFRGVDQPQHF
TRBJ2-1 | - | - | TRBV6-2/TRBV6-3 | TGTGCCAGCAGTTACTCTCCCGGGAGAGAGGAGAGGTTCTTC | CASSYSPGREERFF
TRBJ1-1 | once | - | TRBV7-2 | TGTGCCAGCAGTTCGTACACTGAAGCTTTCTTT | CASSSYTEAFF
TRBJ2-1 | few | TRBD2 | TRBV3-1/TRBV3-2 | TGTGCCAGCAGCCACACGGGAGGGGCCTACAATGAGCAGTTCTTC | CASSHTGGAYNEQFF
TRBJ1-1 | - | TRBD1 | TRBV6-5 | TGTGCCAGCAGTTACCGGGACAGGGCCGGGATGGAAGCTTTCTTT | CASSYRDRAGMEAFF
TRBJ1-2 | - | TRBD1 | TRBV7-2 | TGTGCCAGCAGTCGGACAGGGGGCAGAGGAAACTATGGCTACACCTTC | CASSRTGGRGNYGYTF
TRBJ1-6 | few | - | TRBV30 | TGTGCCTGGAGTTTGCAGGGGTACAATTCACCCCTCCACTTT | CAWSLQGYNSPLHF
TRBJ2-1 | - | TRBD1 | TRBV13 | TGTGCCAGCAGCTTACGGGACAGTTCCTACAATGAGCAGTTCTTC | CASSLRDSSYNEQFF
TRBJ1-1 | once | - | TRBV18 | TGTGCCAGCTCACCATTTTGGGGAGATGACACTGAAGCTTTCTTT | CASSPFWGDDTEAFF
TRBJ1-6 | - | TRBD1 | TRBV5-1 | TGCGCCAGCAGCTTGCTGGGACAGGGGGCCAATTCACCCCTCCACTTT | CASSLLGQGANSPLHF
TRBJ1-1 | - | - | TRBV5-8 | TGTGCCAGCAGCCCGGTGGGGAGGGTGAACACTGAAGCTTTCTTT | CASSPVGRVNTEAFF
TRBJ2-1 | - | - | TRBV7-6 | TGTGCCAGCAGCCGCCAGCTGGCATGGAGCTCCTACAATGAGCAGTTCTTC | CASSRQLAWSSYNEQFF
TRBJ2-5 | - | TRBD2 | TRBV5-1 | TGCGCCAGCAGCCCGGGACTAGCGGGGGGTCAAGAGACCCAGTACTTC | CASSPGLAGGQETQYF
TRBJ2-1 | - | - | TRBV30 | TGTGCCTGGAGTGGGTCCGGCGCGGGATTAGGGAATGAGCAGTTCTTC | CAWSGSGAGLGNEQFF
TRBJ1-2 | - | - | TRBV19 | TGTGCCAGTAAGAAGACAGTCTACTATGGCTACACCTTC | CASKKTVYYGYTF